This TCR beta chain emerged from a study of beta chain features in type 1 diabetes. Study-level background: Patients looked much like healthy donors when it came to age, gender and cell yields.

Of the isolated RNA, all was reverse transcribed, and so the sequenced material was expressed TCRB transcripts. The assay was immunoSEQ multiplex PCR, and TCRdb's table has in-frame clones only and misses some. The sample records roughly 150,000 clones, 7% to 10% being singletons. Worth noting for this clone: What it recognizes is unknown.

General study points: Any HLA effect on TCRB rearrangement was left unresolved by small sub-analyses. VDJ junctions in type 1 diabetes patients carried more deletions and fewer insertions. Across patients, naive, central memory and Treg TCRB repertoires exhibited apparently greater similarity than was observed across healthy donors.

The CDR3 covers 13 residues. Germline CDR1 and CDR2: SGDLS and YYNGEE. The germline V and J ends were trimmed by 4 bases and 4 bases, with 11 bases remaining between them. The clonotype originates from a woman under 30 in good health. The sample comprised central memory CD4+ T cells from blood. V usage is TRBV9 and J usage is TRBJ1-2; D may be TRBD1 (6 bases). CDR3 bases: TGTGCCAGCAGCCCTGACAGGTCCTATGGCTACACCTTC. This translates into CASSPDRSYGYTF. Using reference TRBV9 and TRBJ1-2 for the parts outside the CDR3, the full variable domain is DSGVTQTPKHLITATGQRVTLRCSPRSGDLSVYWYQQSLDQGLQFLIQYYNGEERAKGNILERFSAQQFPDLHSELNLSSLELGDSALYFCASSPDRSYGYTFGSGTRLTVV.